This T cell receptor (beta chain) was retrieved from a study of shared clonotypes between healthy human individuals. The CDR3 is made up of 14 amino acids. Trimming left V 1 base short and J 5 bases short, with 11 bases between. Germline V CDR1 and CDR2: SEHNR, FQNEAQ (reference sequence). Sequencing was performed with immunoSEQ multiplex PCR; in TCRdb, only in-frame clones are kept and a portion is missing. This table has more than 400,000 clones, 96% appearing once. Sequencing input: naive CD4+ T cells sorted from blood. The subset is: CD45RA+ positively selected. This clonotype originated in a woman aged 30 to 39 in good health. V usage is TRBV7-9 and J usage is TRBJ1-2, with D maybe TRBD1 (5 bases). The CDR3 loop is CASSLVAGPYGYTF. DNA for the CDR3: TGTGCCAGCAGCTTAGTGGCAGGGCCATATGGCTACACCTTC.